Listed here is a single TCR beta chain. This sample stems from a study of cytomegalovirus exposure and HLA in healthy donors. CDR1 and CDR2 (germline): KGHSH, LQKENI. V was pared by 2 bases and J by 4 bases, with 9 bases between. The CDR3 is 13 residues long. With 60 Vbeta and 13 Jbeta primers, the PCR was carried out. Sequencing used immunoSEQ multiplex PCR; TCRdb keeps in-frame clones, though not all of them. This repertoire shows under 150,000 clones, approximately 80% found once; its top ten account for roughly 4.2%. Sequences were obtained from PBMCs. The V call is TRBV18, the J call TRBJ2-7; D is ambiguous. This receptor was taken from a woman aged 35 to 49 in good health and CMV-seronegative. CDR3 nucleotide sequence: TGTGCCAGCTCACCAGGGCCCCCGTACGAGCAGTACTTC. The encoded protein is CASSPGPPYEQYF.